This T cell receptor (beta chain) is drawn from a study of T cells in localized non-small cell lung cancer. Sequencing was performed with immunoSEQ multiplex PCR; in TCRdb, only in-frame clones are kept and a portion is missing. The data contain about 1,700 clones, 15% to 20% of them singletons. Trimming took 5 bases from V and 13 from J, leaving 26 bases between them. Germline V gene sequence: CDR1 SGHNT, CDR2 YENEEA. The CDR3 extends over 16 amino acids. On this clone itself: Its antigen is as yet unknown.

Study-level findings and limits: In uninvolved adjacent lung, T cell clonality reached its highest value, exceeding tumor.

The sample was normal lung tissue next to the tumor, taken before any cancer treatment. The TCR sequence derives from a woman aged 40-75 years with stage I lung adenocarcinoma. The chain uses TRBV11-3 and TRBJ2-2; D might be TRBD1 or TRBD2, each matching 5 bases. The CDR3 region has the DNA TGTGCCAGCAGCCTCAAGAGTTCCGGGACCAAGCTCGGGCTGTTTTTT. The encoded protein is CASSLKSSGTKLGLFF.